A single sample gave rise to the 21 T cell receptor beta chains below, sequenced in a study of cytomegalovirus exposure and HLA in healthy donors. Primers for the PCR totalled 60 Vbeta and 13 Jbeta. Using immunoSEQ multiplex PCR, the repertoire was profiled, and TCRdb retains in-frame clones only, with some absent. The repertoire holds 150,000 to 200,000 clones, with about 79% as singletons. Sequenced sample: PBMCs. Receptor source: a woman between 45 and 60 years old in good health and CMV-seropositive.

J is TRBJ1-2 and V is TRBV27; the match to TRBD1 covers 7 bases. V shed 7 bases, J shed 2 bases, and the junction held 4 bases outside the gene matches. Germline lookup yields CDR1 MNHEY and CDR2 SMNVEV (reference sequence). CDR3 size: 13 residues. The CDR3 protein is CASTPGQNYGYTF. The CDR3 DNA reads TGTGCCAGCACCCCGGGACAGAACTATGGCTACACCTTC.

This chain uses TRBV27 with TRBJ1-1; no firm D call. Germline V CDR1 and CDR2: MNHEY, SMNVEV (reference sequence). V dropped 0 bases and J dropped 0 bases, with 11 bases sitting between them. CDR3 size: 16 residues. The CDR3 coding sequence is TGTGCCAGCAGTTTATCGGCCAGGCGCATGAACACTGAAGCTTTCTTT. This translates into CASSLSARRMNTEAFF.

The chain links TRBV5-1 to TRBJ2-3; D is perhaps TRBD1 (6 bases). Trimming pared 4 bases from V and 0 bases from J, leaving 15 bases between. Germline V gives CDR1 SGHRS, CDR2 YFSETQ. This CDR3 has 16 residues. The CDR3 DNA is TGCGCCAGCAGCCTTTTTTGGACAGCTAGCACAGATACGCAGTATTTT. Translation gives CASSLFWTASTDTQYF.

V gene TRBV15 combines with J gene TRBJ1-1, with 7 bases that match TRBD1. The germline CDR1 and CDR2 sequences are LNHNV and YYDKDF (reference sequence). This CDR3 has 14 amino acids. The V segment lost 3 bases and the J segment 1 base; nucleotides outside the gene matches: 2. CDR3 amino acids: CATSRGQPNTEAFF. CDR3 DNA: TGTGCCACCAGCAGGGGACAGCCGAACACTGAAGCTTTCTTT. The variable domain in full, with the rest retrieved from reference TRBV15 and TRBJ1-1, is DAMVIQNPRYQVTQFGKPVTLSCSQTLNHNVMYWYQQKSSQAPKLLFHYYDKDFNNEADTPDNFQSRRPNTSFCFLDIRSPGLGDTAMYLCATSRGQPNTEAFFGQGTRLTVV.

The chain joins TRBV27 to TRBJ1-1; 7 bases fit TRBD1. J gave up 3 bases and V 8 bases, and 12 bases lay outside the gene matches. The CDR3 runs 15 residues. The germline gives CDR1 MNHEY, CDR2 SMNVEV (reference sequence). The CDR3 here is CASRQGGTVDTEAFF. CDR3 nucleotides: TGTGCCAGCCGGCAAGGGGGGACAGTAGACACTGAAGCTTTCTTT.

The rearrangement joins TRBV2 to TRBJ2-3; D perhaps matches TRBD2 (6 bases). The CDR3 length is 14 residues. Germline-derived CDR1 and CDR2 are SNHLY and FYNNEI. Between the trimmed V and J ends, which lost 8 bases and 1 base, there was a span of 13 bases. CDR3 in amino acids: CASSGSGGTDTQYF. For the CDR3, the DNA is TGTGCCAGCTCTGGGTCGGGAGGCACAGATACGCAGTATTTT.

This clone was detected once. This chain joins TRBV6-5 and TRBJ2-7, with D possibly matching TRBD1 (6 bases). The CDR3 runs to 15 residues. The germline V gene encodes CDR1 MNHEY and CDR2 SVGAGI. V was clipped by 2 bases and J by 0 bases, with 11 bases between them. The CDR3 coding sequence is TGTGCCAGCAGTTACGGGACAATTCCCTCCTACGAGCAGTACTTC. This translates into CASSYGTIPSYEQYF.

This clone appeared a single time. The chain couples TRBV28 to TRBJ2-7, with a tentative D call TRBD1 (6 bases). There are 13 residues in the CDR3. Trimming cost V 7 bases and J 4 bases, with 14 bases left between them. CDR1 and CDR2 (germline): MDHEN, SYDVKM. CDR3 bases: TGTGCCAGCACCGTGGACAGAAAATACGAGCAGTACTTC. It encodes CASTVDRKYEQYF.

The rearrangement uses TRBV7-8 and TRBJ2-2; 10 bases are a match to TRBD1. The ends lost 6 bases at V and 6 bases at J; junction bases unmatched: 7. There are 15 residues in the CDR3. Germline CDR1 is SGHVS and CDR2 is FQNEAQ. The DNA of the CDR3 is TGTGCCAGCAGTCCTGACAGGGGGCCTTCCGGGGAGCTGTTTTTT. This gives the protein CASSPDRGPSGELFF. Full variable domain (missing parts from reference TRBV7-8 and TRBJ2-2): GAGVSQSPRYKVAKRGQDVALRCDPISGHVSLFWYQQALGQGPEFLTYFQNEAQLDKSGLPSDRFFAERPEGSVSTLKIQRTQQEDSAVYLCASSPDRGPSGELFFGEGSRLTVL.

The V call is TRBV20-1, the J call TRBJ2-3; D ambiguous. This CDR3 has 11 residues. The germline CDR1 and CDR2 sequences are DFQATT and SNEGSKA (reference sequence). V shed 6 bases and J shed 4 bases, with 8 bases lying between them. The CDR3 DNA reads TGCAGTGCCAGTTTCGCAGATACGCAGTATTTT. It translates to CSASFADTQYF.

The V gene is TRBV5-1, the J gene TRBJ2-7; D ambiguous. The V and J ends lost 0 bases and 2 bases respectively, with 6 bases between them. This CDR3 has 13 amino acids. Germline V gives CDR1 SGHRS, CDR2 YFSETQ. CDR3 sequence: CASSLASTYEQYF. CDR3 bases: TGCGCCAGCAGCTTGGCATCAACCTACGAGCAGTACTTC.

The rearrangement uses TRBV7-6 and TRBJ2-1, with 13 bases aligning to TRBD2. Germline lookup yields CDR1 SGHVS and CDR2 FNYEAQ. The CDR3 totals 18 residues. V was clipped by 1 base and J by 9 bases; unmatched bases: 12. CDR3 sequence reads: CASSLGTSGRLGDGEQFF. CDR3 bases: TGTGCCAGCAGCTTAGGGACTAGCGGGAGACTTGGGGACGGTGAGCAGTTCTTC.

The rearrangement links TRBV4-3 to TRBJ1-3; D unresolved. The germline CDR1 and CDR2 sequences are LGHNA and YSLEER. Trimming took 0 bases from V and 0 from J, leaving 12 bases between them. The CDR3 is made up of 17 amino acids. The CDR3 DNA is TGCGCCAGCAGCCAAGAAGGTGCGGGGTACTCTGGAAACACCATATATTTT. This encodes CASSQEGAGYSGNTIYF.

The V gene is TRBV6-1, the J gene TRBJ2-3, with a weak D call TRBD2 (6 bases). Germline CDR1 is MNHNS and CDR2 is SASEGT. The CDR3 consists of 16 residues. V was pared by 2 bases and J by 0 bases, with 12 bases between. CDR3 residues: CASSEFRGTSTDTQYF. The CDR3 coding sequence is TGTGCCAGCAGTGAATTTCGGGGGACTAGCACAGATACGCAGTATTTT.

The genes are TRBV28 and TRBJ1-4; 7 nucleotides line up with TRBD1. Germline assignment: CDR1 MDHEN and CDR2 SYDVKM. The length of the CDR3 is 16 residues. V lost 4 bases to trimming and J lost 4 bases; unmatched junction nucleotides: 9. For the CDR3, the DNA is TGTGCCAGCAGTTCCCCGGGGACAGCCCTTAATGAAAAACTGTTTTTT. The encoded protein is CASSSPGTALNEKLFF.

The V and J genes are TRBV19 and TRBJ2-7, with 9 bases aligning to TRBD1. The germline V gene encodes CDR1 LNHDA and CDR2 SQIVND (reference sequence). The V segment lost 9 bases and the J segment 1 base; nucleotides outside the gene matches: 13. The CDR3 has 16 amino acids. Written as DNA, the CDR3 is TGTGCCAGCACTCGGACAGGGGTTGGCCAGTCCTACGAGCAGTACTTC. Translation: CASTRTGVGQSYEQYF.

The rearrangement uses TRBV5-8 and TRBJ2-1; 9 nucleotides match TRBD2. This CDR3 contains 15 residues. Germline V gene sequence: CDR1 SGHTS, CDR2 YDEGEE. J lost 12 bases, V lost 1 base, and 11 bases had no gene match. CDR3 nucleotide sequence: TGTGCCAGCAGCTTGTTGGCTAGCGGGGTCAGCAGGCAGTTCTTC. It encodes CASSLLASGVSRQFF.

The genes are TRBV5-6 and TRBJ1-1, with D unclear. With 2 bases removed from V and 0 bases from J, the gap between germline ends came to 8 bases. Germline CDR1 SGHDT, CDR2 YYEEEE. This CDR3 has 14 amino acids. The CDR3 DNA reads as TGTGCCAGCAGCTTAACCGGGGTGAACACTGAAGCTTTCTTT. It yields the protein CASSLTGVNTEAFF.

This chain uses TRBV6-4 with TRBJ2-1; 7 bases are shared with TRBD1. The V segment lost 3 bases and the J segment 10 bases; nucleotides outside the gene matches: 3. Germline CDR1 and CDR2: MRHNA and SNTAGT. CDR3 length equals 12 residues. The DNA for the CDR3 is TGTGCCAGCAGTGATTACAGGGGAGAGCAGTTCTTC. This sequence encodes CASSDYRGEQFF.

This clone has just one count. The conserved phenylalanine or tryptophan normally closing the CDR3 is absent here, so this likely arose from a read error. The J gene is TRBJ1-2, the V gene TRBV6-1; TRBD1 might be the D (5 bases). V was shortened by 1 base and J by 9 bases, with 15 bases between the two germline ends. Germline-derived CDR1 and CDR2 are MNHNS and SASEGT. This CDR3 spans 14 amino acids. CDR3 residues: CASSEVGRGKSYTL. Written as DNA, the CDR3 is TGTGCCAGCAGTGAAGTGGGGAGGGGTAAGAGCTACACCCTC.

This chain connects TRBV2 to TRBJ1-2; 7 bases agree with TRBD1. CDR3 length: 13 amino acids. V shed 3 bases and J 4 bases; nucleotides not matched to a gene: 2. CDR1 and CDR2 from the germline V gene are SNHLY and FYNNEI. The CDR3 coding sequence is TGTGCCAGCAGTGACCCAGGGGGCTATGGCTACACCTTC. Protein sequence: CASSDPGGYGYTF.